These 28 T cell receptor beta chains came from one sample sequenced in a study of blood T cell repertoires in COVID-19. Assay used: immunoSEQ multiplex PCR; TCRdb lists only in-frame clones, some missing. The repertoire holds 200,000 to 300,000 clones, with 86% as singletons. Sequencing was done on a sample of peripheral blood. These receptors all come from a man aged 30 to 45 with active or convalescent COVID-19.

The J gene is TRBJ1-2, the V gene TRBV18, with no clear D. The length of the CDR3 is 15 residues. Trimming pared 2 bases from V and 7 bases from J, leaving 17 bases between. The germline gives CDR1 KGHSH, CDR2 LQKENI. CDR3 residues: CASSPSQGENGGYTF. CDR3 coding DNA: TGTGCCAGCTCACCATCTCAAGGAGAGAATGGTGGCTACACCTTC. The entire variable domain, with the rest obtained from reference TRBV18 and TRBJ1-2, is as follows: NAGVMQNPRHLVRRRGQEARLRCSPMKGHSHVYWYRQLPEEGLKFMVYLQKENIIDESGMPKERFSAEFPKEGPSILRIQQVVRGDSAAYFCASSPSQGENGGYTFGSGTRLTVV.

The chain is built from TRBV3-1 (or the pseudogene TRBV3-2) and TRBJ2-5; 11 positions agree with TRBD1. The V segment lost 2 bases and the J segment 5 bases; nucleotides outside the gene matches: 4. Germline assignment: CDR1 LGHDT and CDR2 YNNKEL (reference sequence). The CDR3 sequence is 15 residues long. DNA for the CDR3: TGTGCCAGCAGCCAAAGGACAGGGGGCTCGGAGACCCAGTACTTC. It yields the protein CASSQRTGGSETQYF.

Here the CDR3 DNA reads TGTGCCAGCAGCTTGAACGCGGGCAGCCGGGCGGAGACCCAGTACTTC. Its translation: CASSLNAGSRAETQYF. The V call is TRBV7-9, the J call TRBJ2-5; TRBD2 might be the D (5 bases). Trimming removed 3 bases from V and 5 bases from J, with 19 bases in between. Germline V CDR1 and CDR2: SEHNR, FQNEAQ (reference sequence). The CDR3 runs to 16 residues.

The CDR3 protein is CASSGTFSRGGLTGELFF. The CDR3 coding sequence is TGCGCCAGCAGTGGCACCTTCTCCCGGGGGGGCCTCACCGGGGAGCTGTTTTTT. The rearrangement links TRBV10-1 to TRBJ2-2, with TRBD2 matching 8 bases. Trimming at V came to 4 bases and at J to 4 bases, leaving 14 bases not matched to a gene. Per germline, CDR1 WNHNN and CDR2 SYGVQD (reference sequence). CDR3 size: 18 residues.

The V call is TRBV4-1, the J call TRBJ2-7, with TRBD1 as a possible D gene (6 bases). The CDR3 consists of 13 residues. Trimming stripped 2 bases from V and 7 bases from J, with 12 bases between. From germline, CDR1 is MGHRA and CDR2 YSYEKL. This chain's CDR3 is CASSQTRGEEQYF. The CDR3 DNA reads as TGCGCCAGCAGCCAAACCAGGGGCGAGGAGCAGTACTTC.

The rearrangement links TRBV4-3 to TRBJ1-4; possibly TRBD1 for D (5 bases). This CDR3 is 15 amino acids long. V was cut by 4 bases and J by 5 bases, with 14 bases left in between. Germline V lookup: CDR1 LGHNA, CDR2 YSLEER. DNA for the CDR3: TGCGCCAGCAGCCTGGGCGGGACGGGCAATGAAAAACTGTTTTTT. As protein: CASSLGGTGNEKLFF.

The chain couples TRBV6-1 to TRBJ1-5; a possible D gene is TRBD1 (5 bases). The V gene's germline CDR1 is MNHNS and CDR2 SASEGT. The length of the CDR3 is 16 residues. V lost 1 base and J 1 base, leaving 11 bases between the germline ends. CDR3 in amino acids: CASSEVLGGSNQPQHF. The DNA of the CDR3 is TGTGCCAGCAGTGAAGTCCTCGGGGGAAGCAATCAGCCCCAGCATTTT.

The CDR3 DNA reads as TGTGCCAGCAGCTTGTCTTGGGATAGACAGGCTAACTATGGCTACACCTTC. Its translation: CASSLSWDRQANYGYTF. The chain joins TRBV5-5 to TRBJ1-2, with D perhaps matching TRBD1 (6 bases). The V gene's germline CDR1 is SGHKS and CDR2 YYEKEE (reference sequence). V lost 1 base to trimming and J lost 0 bases, with 16 bases between them. CDR3 length: 17 amino acids.

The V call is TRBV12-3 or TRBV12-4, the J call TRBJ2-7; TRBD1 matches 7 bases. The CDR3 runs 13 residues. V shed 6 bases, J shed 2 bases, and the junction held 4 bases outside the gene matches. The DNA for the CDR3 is TGTGCCAGCAGCCCCGGGACAGCCTACGAGCAGTACTTC. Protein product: CASSPGTAYEQYF.

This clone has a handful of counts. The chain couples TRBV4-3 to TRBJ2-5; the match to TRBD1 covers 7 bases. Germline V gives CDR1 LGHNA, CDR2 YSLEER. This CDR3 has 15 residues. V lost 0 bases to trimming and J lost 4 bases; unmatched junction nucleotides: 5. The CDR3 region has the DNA TGCGCCAGCAGCCAAGATTGGGGACAGTCAGAGACCCAGTACTTC. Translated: CASSQDWGQSETQYF.

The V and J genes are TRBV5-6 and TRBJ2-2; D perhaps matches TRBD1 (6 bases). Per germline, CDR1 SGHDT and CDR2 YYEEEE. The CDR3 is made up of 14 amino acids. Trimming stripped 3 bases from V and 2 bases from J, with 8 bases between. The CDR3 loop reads CASSWGTNTGELFF. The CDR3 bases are TGTGCCAGCAGCTGGGGGACAAACACCGGGGAGCTGTTTTTT.

The CDR3, as DNA: TGCGCCAGCAGTGAAGACAATCCGAACACCGGGGAGCTGTTTTTT. Residues: CASSEDNPNTGELFF. The chain uses TRBV10-2 and TRBJ2-2; D unresolved. This CDR3 is 15 amino acids long. Deletions cut 3 bases from V and 0 bases from J, with 8 bases between. In germline, CDR1 is WSHSY, CDR2 SAAADI.

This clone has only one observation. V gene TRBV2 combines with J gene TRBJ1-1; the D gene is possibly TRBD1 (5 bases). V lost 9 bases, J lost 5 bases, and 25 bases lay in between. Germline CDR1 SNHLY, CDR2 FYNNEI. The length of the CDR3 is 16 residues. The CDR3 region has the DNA TGTGCCAGGATGGGTTGGTTGGAGGGGATAGAAACTGAAGCTTTCTTT. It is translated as CARMGWLEGIETEAFF.

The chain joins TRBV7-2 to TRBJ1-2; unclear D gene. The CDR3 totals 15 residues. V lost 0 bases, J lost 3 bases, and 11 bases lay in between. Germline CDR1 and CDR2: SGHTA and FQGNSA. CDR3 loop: CASSLAFGPYYGYTF. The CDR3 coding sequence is TGTGCCAGCAGCTTAGCCTTTGGGCCGTACTATGGCTACACCTTC.

CDR3 nucleotides: TGTGCCAGCAGCTTGACAGGGGGGGTTGGCGAGCAGTACTTC. Protein sequence: CASSLTGGVGEQYF. This rearrangement joins TRBV7-9 to TRBJ2-7, with TRBD1 matching over 9 bases. Germline V gives CDR1 SEHNR, CDR2 FQNEAQ (reference sequence). Trimming removed 3 bases from V and 6 bases from J; junction bases left unmatched: 6. CDR3 length equals 14 residues.

The CDR3 DNA follows: TGCGCCAGCAGCCAGATTTCGGACAGGCACACTGAAGCTTTCTTT. Protein: CASSQISDRHTEAFF. The rearrangement links TRBV4-1 to TRBJ1-1; TRBD1 aligns across 7 bases. V was clipped by 3 bases and J by 3 bases; unmatched bases: 7. The CDR3 consists of 15 residues. The V gene's germline CDR1 is MGHRA and CDR2 YSYEKL.

The CDR3 bases are TGTGCCAGCAGCTCTGGGGGGGGCAATCAGCCCCAGCATTTT. It translates to CASSSGGGNQPQHF. J is TRBJ1-5 and V is TRBV13, with a possible D match to TRBD1 (5 bases). The germline gives CDR1 PRHDT, CDR2 FYEKMQ (reference sequence). The CDR3 runs 14 residues. Deletions cut 4 bases from V and 2 bases from J, with 9 bases between.

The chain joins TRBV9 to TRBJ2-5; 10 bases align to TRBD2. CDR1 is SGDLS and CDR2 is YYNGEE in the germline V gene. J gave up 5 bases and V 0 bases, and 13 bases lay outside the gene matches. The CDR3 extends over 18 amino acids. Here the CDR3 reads CASSVDSGGSMVLETQYF. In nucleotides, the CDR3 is TGTGCCAGCAGCGTAGATAGCGGGGGGAGTATGGTTCTGGAGACCCAGTACTTC.

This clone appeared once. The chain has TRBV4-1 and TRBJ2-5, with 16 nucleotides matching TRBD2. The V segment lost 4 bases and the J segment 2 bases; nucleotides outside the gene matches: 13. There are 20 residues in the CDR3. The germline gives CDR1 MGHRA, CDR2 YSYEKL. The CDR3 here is CASSPKTGTSGGASQETQYF. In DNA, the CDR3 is TGCGCCAGCAGCCCGAAAACCGGGACTAGCGGGGGGGCCTCTCAAGAGACCCAGTACTTC.

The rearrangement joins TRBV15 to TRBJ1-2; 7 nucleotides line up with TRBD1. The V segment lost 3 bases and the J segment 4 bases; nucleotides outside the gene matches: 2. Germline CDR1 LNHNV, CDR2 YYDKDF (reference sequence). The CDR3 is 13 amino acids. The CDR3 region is CATSSDRAYGYTF. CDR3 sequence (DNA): TGTGCCACCAGCAGTGACAGGGCCTATGGCTACACCTTC.

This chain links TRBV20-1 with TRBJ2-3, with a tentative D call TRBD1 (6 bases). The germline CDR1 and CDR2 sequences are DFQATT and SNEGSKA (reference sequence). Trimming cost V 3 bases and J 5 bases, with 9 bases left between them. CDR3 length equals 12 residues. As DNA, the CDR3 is TGCAGTGCTAGTCACAGGGAAGATACGCAGTATTTT. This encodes CSASHREDTQYF.

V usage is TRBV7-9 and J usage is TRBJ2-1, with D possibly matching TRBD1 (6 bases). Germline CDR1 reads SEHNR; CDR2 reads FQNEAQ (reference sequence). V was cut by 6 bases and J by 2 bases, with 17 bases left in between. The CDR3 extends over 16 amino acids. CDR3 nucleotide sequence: TGTGCCAGCAGGCCTCCAACAGGGTCCCCCTACAATGAGCAGTTCTTC. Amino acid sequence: CASRPPTGSPYNEQFF.

As DNA, the CDR3 is TGCGCCAGCAGCCTACTAGCGGGGGGCCTGGAGACCCAGTACTTC. This sequence encodes CASSLLAGGLETQYF. The chain links TRBV4-1 to TRBJ2-5; 12 bases agree with TRBD2. The CDR3 consists of 15 residues. CDR1 is MGHRA, CDR2 YSYEKL, per germline. Germline trimming cut 4 bases from V and 5 bases from J; bases unmatched to any gene: 5.

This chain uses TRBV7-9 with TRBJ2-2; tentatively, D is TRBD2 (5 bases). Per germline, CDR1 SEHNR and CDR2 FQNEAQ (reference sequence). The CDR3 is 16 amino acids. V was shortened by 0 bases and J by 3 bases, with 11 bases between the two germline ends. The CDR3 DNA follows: TGTGCCAGCAGCTTAGCGGGCGGGCCAGACACCGGGGAGCTGTTTTTT. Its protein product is CASSLAGGPDTGELFF.

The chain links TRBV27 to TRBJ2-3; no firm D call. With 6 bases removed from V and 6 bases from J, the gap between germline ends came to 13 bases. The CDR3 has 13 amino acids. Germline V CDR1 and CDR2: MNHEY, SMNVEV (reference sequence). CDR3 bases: TGTGCCAGCAGCAGGTTCACCGCCGATACGCAGTATTTT. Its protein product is CASSRFTADTQYF.

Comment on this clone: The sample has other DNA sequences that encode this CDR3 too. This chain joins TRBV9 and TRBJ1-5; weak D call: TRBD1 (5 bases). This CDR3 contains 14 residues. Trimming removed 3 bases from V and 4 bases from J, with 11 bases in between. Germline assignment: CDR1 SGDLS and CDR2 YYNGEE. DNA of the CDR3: TGTGCCAGCAGCGAGAGGGGAGGTAATCAGCCCCAGCATTTT. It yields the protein CASSERGGNQPQHF.

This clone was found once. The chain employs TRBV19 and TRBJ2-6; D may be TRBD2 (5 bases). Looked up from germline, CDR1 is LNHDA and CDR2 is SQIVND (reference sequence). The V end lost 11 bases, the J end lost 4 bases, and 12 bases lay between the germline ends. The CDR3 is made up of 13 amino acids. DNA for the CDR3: TGTGCCGCGCGGGTTGGGGGGGCCAACGTCCTGACTTTC. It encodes CAARVGGANVLTF.

As DNA, the CDR3 is TGTGCCAGCAGCCAAGATACCAGAAACATTCAGTACTTC. Translating gives CASSQDTRNIQYF. The rearrangement links TRBV14 to TRBJ2-4; D is undetermined. Germline assignment: CDR1 SGHDN and CDR2 FVKESK. The CDR3 is 13 residues long. The V gene lost 0 bases and the J gene lost 6 bases, with 6 bases spanning the gap.